Below, one T cell receptor beta chain is given with its context. Its cognate antigen is unknown. The record originates from a study of glioma-infiltrating T cells after dendritic cell vaccination. Only in-frame clones appear in the TCRdb table, and some are missing; sequencing was by immunoSEQ multiplex PCR. The sample consists of about 92,000 clones, approximately 84% of them appearing once. The study, taken as a whole, reports: Complete blood and tumor specimen sets were limited to few patients.

The material sequenced was blood, taken before dendritic cell vaccination. The source of this sequence is a human donor with glioblastoma.

The CDR3 nucleotides read TGTGCCAGCAGCTTAGCCGAGGGGGCCGGTTATGGGTCCAAAAACATTCAGTACTTC. Amino acids: CASSLAEGAGYGSKNIQYF. The chain is built from TRBV7-2 and TRBJ2-4, with 7 bases matching TRBD1. The CDR3 is made up of 19 amino acids. Per germline, CDR1 SGHTA and CDR2 FQGNSA. V trimming: 0 bases; J trimming: 2 bases; junction bases outside the gene matches: 13. The variable domain in full, completed from reference TRBV7-2 and TRBJ2-4, reads GAGVSQSPSNKVTEKGKDVELRCDPISGHTALYWYRQSLGQGLEFLIYFQGNSAPDKSGLPSDRFSAERTGGSVSTLTIQRTQQEDSAVYLCASSLAEGAGYGSKNIQYFGAGTRLSVL.